This T cell receptor (beta chain) is drawn from a study of blood T cell repertoires in COVID-19. V was clipped by 5 bases and J by 7 bases; unmatched bases: 9. In germline, CDR1 is MNHEY, CDR2 SMNVEV (reference sequence). The CDR3 consists of 14 residues. Clones were sequenced by immunoSEQ multiplex PCR, and TCRdb holds only the in-frame ones, with some missing. The sample has about 360,000 clones; approximately 86% are singletons. This sequence joins TRBV27 and TRBJ1-2; 8 bases agree with TRBD1. The sequence was obtained from a woman between 35 and 50 years old with acute COVID-19. Sequenced material: PBMCs or T cells enriched from blood (not recorded which). CDR3 sequence reads: CASSRTGTQSGYTF. CDR3 coding DNA: TGTGCCAGCAGTCGGACAGGGACCCAAAGTGGCTACACCTTC.